Detailed here is one T cell receptor (beta chain). This clonotype occurred many times. Its antigen remains unidentified. No much larger clone exists at a distance of one base, and base qualities are not known. From cysteine to phenylalanine, the CDR3 is 14 amino acids long. Here the CDR3 DNA is all that survives: 42 bases in frame from base 1. Based on the germline V gene (reference sequence), the CDR1 and CDR2 sequences are MNHEY and SMNVEV. The V and J ends are trimmed by 4 bases and 3 bases, leaving 12 bases between them. The sample comes from a study of response to subunit inactivated influenza vaccine (dated 2018 in TCRdb). About the study as a whole: Deep quantitative T cell receptor repertoire profiling was used in the study to track responses to a trivalent subunit inactivated influenza vaccine.

Broad study findings and their caveats: According to the authors, only a limited number of new T cells may be recruited by each seasonal influenza vaccination.

The method behind the library was RT-PCR. Sequencing relied on an Illumina HiSeq 2500. In TCRdb, the public reads were trimmed at Q25 with fastp and aligned with MiXCR, with productive beta chains retained. A single entry per CDR3 protein holds the most common genes and DNA from its merged rows. The sample has 450,000 to 550,000 distinct CDR3 sequences on record, less than 30% of them singletons. The ten largest clones capture over 1.5% of the sample. This clonotype originated in a man aged 50 to 59 who received an inactivated influenza vaccine. Donor details come from another sample of the same person, matched by shared clones. This receptor chain uses TRBV27 and TRBJ1-1; no confident D gene assignment can be made. Sequences were derived from CD4+ T cells sorted from PBMCs, sampled about 5 days after vaccination. CDR3 sequence: CASSSPPHYTEAFF. The DNA reads TGTGCCAGCAGTTCTCCTCCCCACTACACTGAAGCTTTCTTT.